A single sample gave rise to the 22 T cell receptor beta chains below, sequenced in a study of metastatic and nonmetastatic thyroid tumors. Treatment of any kind had been given to no patient before thyroid surgery. TCRdb reassembled clones from the PCR reads with MiXCR. The sample carries approximately 16,000 clones, around 13% recorded once. The sequenced sample was blood. Receptor source: a female donor with papillary thyroid cancer or a benign thyroid nodule (not recorded which). Some clones in this sample may be carry-over from other donors' samples.

This clone showed up many times. The chain is built from TRBV19 and TRBJ1-3; D is ambiguous. V was trimmed by 6 bases and J by 3 bases, leaving 15 bases between them. Germline lookup yields CDR1 LNHDA and CDR2 SQIVND (reference sequence). The CDR3 consists of 15 residues. The CDR3 DNA sequence: TGTGCCAGTAGCCGGAACAGTTTAGATGGAAACACCATATATTTT. It encodes CASSRNSLDGNTIYF.

This clone was observed at least ten times. This chain joins TRBV10-3 and TRBJ2-7, with a weak D call TRBD2 (5 bases). CDR1 ENHRY and CDR2 SYGVKD come from the germline V gene. Trimming stripped 4 bases from V and 4 bases from J, with 11 bases between. The CDR3 has 13 amino acids. The CDR3 protein is CAISVSGIYEQYF. The DNA for the CDR3 is TGTGCCATCAGTGTTTCCGGGATTTACGAGCAGTACTTC.

This clone appeared many times. The chain recombines TRBV5-6 with TRBJ2-2; the match to TRBD1 covers 7 bases. The V and J ends lost 5 bases and 5 bases, in that order; junction bases with no gene match: 12. This CDR3 is built from 16 residues. Per germline, CDR1 SGHDT and CDR2 YYEEEE. The CDR3 coding sequence is TGTGCCAGCAGACCCAGACAGGGCACAATTACCGGGGAGCTGTTTTTT. Its protein is CASRPRQGTITGELFF.

DNA of the CDR3: TGCAGTGCTAGGTGGGAGAGGGGGGGTTACGAGCAGTACTTC. Amino acids: CSARWERGGYEQYF. This rearrangement joins TRBV20-1 to TRBJ2-7; D possibly corresponds to TRBD2 (7 bases). Looked up from germline, CDR1 is DFQATT and CDR2 is SNEGSKA (reference sequence). The V gene lost 3 bases and the J gene lost 4 bases, with 16 bases spanning the gap. This CDR3 contains 14 residues.

This clone came up a few times. The rearrangement links TRBV6-2 or TRBV6-3 to TRBJ2-2, with 16 bases lining up with TRBD2. Germline CDR1 reads MNHEY; CDR2 reads SVGEGT. The CDR3 length is 17 residues. V lost 2 bases, J lost 5 bases, and 2 bases stayed unmatched. CDR3 DNA sequence: TGTGCCAGCAGTTACGGGACTAGCGGGAGGGGAACCGGGGAGCTGTTTTTT. It codes for CASSYGTSGRGTGELFF.

This clone was seen at least ten times. The chain combines TRBV7-9 with TRBJ1-5; no firm D call. Trimming took 4 bases from V and 0 from J, leaving 10 bases between them. Germline loops: CDR1 SEHNR, CDR2 FQNEAQ (reference sequence). CDR3 length: 15 amino acids. CDR3 bases: TGTGCCAGCAGCTCTGCAGAGTATAGCAATCAGCCCCAGCATTTT. This sequence encodes CASSSAEYSNQPQHF.

In the case of this clone: One end of the junction varies from germline; a read error may be responsible. The chain joins TRBV6-4 to TRBJ2-3; D is unclear. Germline V gene lookup returns CDR1 MRHNA and CDR2 SNTAGT. CDR3 length equals 13 residues. The CDR3 here is CASSEKSTDTLNF. Here the CDR3 DNA reads TGTGCTAGCAGTGAAAAGAGCACAGATACGCTGAATTTT.

Only a few counts were recorded for this clone. At one boundary the junction diverges from the germline segment, which might be a read error. Other DNA sequences in the same sample also yield this CDR3. The chain has TRBV27 and TRBJ2-2; the D gene is possibly TRBD1 (6 bases). The CDR3 has 15 amino acids. Germline CDR1 and CDR2: MNHEY and SMNVEV (reference sequence). The CDR3: CASSELGQNTGELFF. The CDR3 DNA sequence: TGTGCCAGTAGTGAGCTCGGACAGAACACCGGTGAGCTGTTTTTT.

This clone is deemed medium-sized. The chain uses TRBV19 and TRBJ2-2, with TRBD2 identical over 12 bases. Germline assignment: CDR1 LNHDA and CDR2 SQIVND (reference sequence). J lost 5 bases, V lost 5 bases, and 12 bases had no gene match. The CDR3 extends over 18 amino acids. The CDR3 spells CASSLGAGLAGKTGELFF. The CDR3, as DNA: TGTGCCAGTAGTTTGGGGGCAGGACTAGCGGGAAAGACCGGGGAGCTGTTTTTT.

In its sample, this clone was seen a few times. A much larger clone differs by one base, so this may be a read error. The V gene is TRBV19, the J gene TRBJ2-5, with D perhaps given as TRBD1 or TRBD2 (5 bases each). V dropped 0 bases and J dropped 4 bases, with 12 bases sitting between them. Germline V lookup: CDR1 LNHDA, CDR2 SQIVND (reference sequence). The CDR3 is 15 residues long. The CDR3 region has the DNA TGTGCCAGTAGTATAGAGGGGACGGTCCGAGAGACCCAGTACTTC. It codes for CASSIEGTVRETQYF. Based on the CDR3 plus reference TRBV19 and TRBJ2-5, the full variable domain is DGGITQSPKYLFRKEGQNVTLSCEQNLNHDAMYWYRQDPGQGLRLIYYSQIVNDFQKGDIAEGYSVSREKKESFPLTVTSAQKNPTAFYLCASSIEGTVRETQYFGPGTRLLVL.

The V and J genes are TRBV6-1 and TRBJ1-2; D is possibly TRBD1 (6 bases). The CDR3 is 12 residues long. Germline V CDR1 and CDR2: MNHNS, SASEGT. V lost 6 bases and J lost 7, with 12 bases in between. The CDR3 nucleotides read TGTGCCAGCAGGAAGGGGGTTGGTGGCTACACCTTC. The encoded protein is CASRKGVGGYTF.

Of note for this clone: A read error may account for a junction end that differs from germline. The rearrangement joins TRBV24-1 to TRBJ2-7; TRBD1 aligns across 9 bases. The CDR3 spans 17 residues. CDR1 and CDR2 (germline): KGHDR, SFDVKD. The CDR3 is CATIDLHYRGLTYEQYF. CDR3 DNA: TGTGCCACCATTGATTTGCATTACAGGGGGCTGACCTACGAGCAGTACTTC.

This clone was detected ten times or more. The chain uses TRBV5-1 and TRBJ2-5; 8 bases line up with TRBD1. The CDR3 is 17 residues long. The germline CDR1 and CDR2 sequences are SGHRS and YFSETQ. V trimming: 0 bases; J trimming: 1 base; junction bases outside the gene matches: 8. The CDR3 protein is CASSLAGVGTGQETQYF. CDR3 DNA sequence: TGCGCCAGCAGCTTGGCCGGGGTCGGGACAGGCCAAGAGACCCAGTACTTC.

On this clone itself: No conserved phenylalanine or tryptophan ends this CDR3, so it is likely a read error. It is unclear where the CDR3 begins or ends on the DNA, so no DNA is shown, and the CDR3 is as TCRdb lists it. V and J are TRBV28 and TRBJ1-5; the listed D gene, TRBD1, was not tested against the DNA. CDR1 and CDR2 from the germline V gene are MDHEN and SYDVKM. Ends included, the CDR3 has 13 residues. The CDR3 loop is CASSWTVNHPQQY.

DNA of the CDR3: TGTGCCACCACCGCGACAGGATGTACTGAAGCTTTCTTT. It yields the protein CATTATGCTEAFF. V gene TRBV15 combines with J gene TRBJ1-1, with D perhaps TRBD1 (6 bases). The germline V gene encodes CDR1 LNHNV and CDR2 YYDKDF (reference sequence). Trimming cost V 7 bases and J 5 bases, with 14 bases left between them. This CDR3 contains 13 residues.

The chain employs TRBV2 and TRBJ2-7; D is possibly TRBD1 (5 bases). Germline V gene sequence: CDR1 SNHLY, CDR2 FYNNEI. V lost 8 bases and J 3 bases, leaving 8 bases between the germline ends. The CDR3 sequence is 11 residues long. In DNA form, the CDR3 reads TGTGCCAGCCGACAGTACTACGAGCAGTACTTC. Translated: CASRQYYEQYF.

This clone showed up many times. The chain joins TRBV20-1 to TRBJ1-6; D is ambiguous. The CDR3 runs 15 residues. Trimming left V 4 bases short and J 0 bases short, with 10 bases between. The germline V gene encodes CDR1 DFQATT and CDR2 SNEGSKA (reference sequence). The CDR3 protein is CSAIPVSSYNSPLHF. CDR3 bases: TGCAGTGCTATCCCCGTGAGCTCCTATAATTCACCCCTCCACTTT.

This clone was seen at least ten times. The genes are TRBV19 and TRBJ2-2; 16 positions agree with TRBD2. There are 16 residues in the CDR3. J lost 0 bases, V lost 8 bases, and 0 bases had no gene match. Germline V lookup: CDR1 LNHDA, CDR2 SQIVND (reference sequence). In DNA, the CDR3 is TGTGCCAGTGGGACTAGCGGGGGGGCGAACACCGGGGAGCTGTTTTTT. Its translation is CASGTSGGANTGELFF. The entire variable domain, with the rest obtained from reference TRBV19 and TRBJ2-2, is as follows: DGGITQSPKYLFRKEGQNVTLSCEQNLNHDAMYWYRQDPGQGLRLIYYSQIVNDFQKGDIAEGYSVSREKKESFPLTVTSAQKNPTAFYLCASGTSGGANTGELFFGEGSRLTVL.

This clone was found many times. The CDR3 DNA follows: TGTGCCAGCAGCCACCCAGGGGGCTACGAGCAGTACTTC. Translation: CASSHPGGYEQYF. V and J are TRBV14 and TRBJ2-7; the match to TRBD1 covers 7 bases. Germline V gene sequence: CDR1 SGHDN, CDR2 FVKESK. After removal of 3 bases from V and 3 bases from J, the junction contained 2 bases not matched to a gene. The CDR3 totals 13 residues.

In this sample, this clone is medium-sized. V usage is TRBV28 and J usage is TRBJ1-5; D is perhaps TRBD1 (5 bases). With 3 bases removed from V and 7 bases from J, the gap between germline ends came to 13 bases. The CDR3 covers 14 residues. Germline V lookup: CDR1 MDHEN, CDR2 SYDVKM. The CDR3: CASSFGQGIQPQHF. Here the CDR3 DNA reads TGTGCCAGCAGTTTCGGGCAGGGAATCCAGCCCCAGCATTTT.

Judged by abundance, this clone is medium-sized. This chain links TRBV6-2 or TRBV6-3 with TRBJ1-6; no firm D call. The V end was cut by 6 bases, the J end by 5 bases, with 8 bases between. Germline assignment: CDR1 MNHEY and CDR2 SVGEGT. CDR3 size: 13 residues. CDR3: CASSHLNNSPLHF. The CDR3 DNA reads TGTGCCAGCAGCCACCTAAATAATTCACCCCTCCACTTT.

By sample share, this clone is medium-sized. The J gene is TRBJ1-1, the V gene TRBV12-3 or TRBV12-4; TRBD1 aligns across 7 bases. This CDR3 has 12 residues. V shed 5 bases, J shed 12 bases, and the junction held 9 bases outside the gene matches. CDR3 nucleotides: TGTGCCAGCAGTCTTCCACAGGGGTGGCCTTTCTTT. This sequence encodes CASSLPQGWPFF.